The 25 T cell receptor beta chains in this list originate from one sample, sequenced in a study of CD8+ T cells in alopecia areata. Treatment: oral pan-JAK inhibitor, 5-10 mg twice daily. RNA was extracted and reverse transcribed into cDNA as the sequencing template. Data came from immunoSEQ multiplex PCR; TCRdb stores just in-frame clones and leaves some out. The sample lists 90,000 to 150,000 clones, around 56% occurring once. The sequencing used CD4+ T cells sorted from blood, collected at week 4, from a patient treated with tofacitinib. The receptors come from a human donor with alopecia areata.

The table lists this clone with a few counts. The chain uses TRBV10-3 and TRBJ2-3; no reliable D call. The V gene lost 2 bases and the J gene lost 0 bases, with 9 bases spanning the gap. Germline assignment: CDR1 ENHRY and CDR2 SYGVKD. The CDR3 consists of 15 residues. The CDR3 nucleotides are TGTGCCATCAGTGAGGCGGCTTATAGCACAGATACGCAGTATTTT. This translates into CAISEAAYSTDTQYF.

The chain has TRBV4-2 and TRBJ2-1; D is undetermined. The germline CDR1 and CDR2 sequences are LGHNA and YNFKEQ. V lost 0 bases and J 4 bases, leaving 10 bases between the germline ends. This CDR3 contains 15 residues. This CDR3 is CASSQERSTYNEQFF. The CDR3 DNA is TGTGCCAGCAGCCAAGAGCGCAGTACTTACAATGAGCAGTTCTTC.

The chain uses TRBV19 and TRBJ1-5; D remains unclear. V dropped 5 bases and J dropped 13 bases, with 9 bases sitting between them. The CDR3 loop spans 10 amino acids. The germline CDR1 and CDR2 sequences are LNHDA and SQIVND (reference sequence). The CDR3 here is CASSGHRQHF. CDR3 nucleotides: TGTGCCAGTAGTGGCCATAGGCAGCATTTT.

This clone turned up a few times. V is TRBV18 and J is TRBJ1-1; TRBD1 is a possible D gene (6 bases). With 1 base removed from V and 0 bases from J, the gap between germline ends came to 12 bases. The CDR3 is 16 amino acids. The V gene's germline CDR1 is KGHSH and CDR2 LQKENI. CDR3 sequence (DNA): TGTGCCAGCTCACCACGCGGGACACGCATGAACACTGAAGCTTTCTTT. This translates into CASSPRGTRMNTEAFF.

This clone was observed a few times. The chain's CDR3 is CAWILSGDYGYTF. In DNA, the CDR3 is TGTGCCTGGATTCTCTCGGGGGACTATGGCTACACCTTC. The chain couples TRBV30 to TRBJ1-2; tentative D call: TRBD1 (5 bases). V lost 4 bases and J 3 bases, leaving 12 bases between the germline ends. Germline CDR1 is GTSNPN and CDR2 is SVGIG (reference sequence). There are 13 residues in the CDR3.

The CDR3 reads CSVRLMAGIQYF. CDR3 nucleotide sequence: TGCAGCGTTCGTTTAATGGCAGGCATTCAGTACTTC. This chain links TRBV29-1 with TRBJ2-4, with no clear D. In germline, CDR1 is SQVTM, CDR2 ANQGSEA. V was shortened by 5 bases and J by 9 bases, with 14 bases between the two germline ends. This CDR3 contains 12 residues.

The rearrangement joins TRBV2 to TRBJ1-6; 7 bases are shared with TRBD1. The V gene's germline CDR1 is SNHLY and CDR2 FYNNEI. V was pared by 7 bases and J by 6 bases, with 6 bases of the junction left unmatched. The CDR3 has 14 residues. The CDR3: CASTGGGLNSPLHF. The CDR3, as DNA: TGTGCCAGCACGGGAGGGGGCCTTAATTCACCCCTCCACTTT.

This chain joins TRBV11-2 and TRBJ2-1; possible D gene TRBD2, 6 bases. Trimming took 0 bases from V and 8 from J, leaving 17 bases between them. The CDR3 extends over 16 amino acids. The germline V gene encodes CDR1 SGHAT and CDR2 FQNNGV. The CDR3 reads CASSLDSGTPRHEQFF. The CDR3 DNA follows: TGTGCCAGCAGCTTAGATTCCGGGACTCCGCGTCATGAGCAGTTCTTC.

As for this clone: The same CDR3 arises from other DNA sequences in this sample as well. This chain links TRBV29-1 with TRBJ1-1; D remains ambiguous. The CDR3 contains 12 residues. Trimming cost V 6 bases and J 0 bases, with 8 bases left between them. Germline lookup yields CDR1 SQVTM and CDR2 ANQGSEA. For the CDR3, the DNA is TGCAGCGTGGGTTTGATGAACACTGAAGCTTTCTTT. Amino acid sequence: CSVGLMNTEAFF.

The rearrangement uses TRBV30 and TRBJ1-1, with a tentative D call TRBD1 (6 bases). The length of the CDR3 is 14 residues. Per germline, CDR1 GTSNPN and CDR2 SVGIG (reference sequence). Deletions cut 0 bases from V and 3 bases from J, with 11 bases between. CDR3 region: CAWSVVGADTEAFF. In nucleotides, the CDR3 is TGTGCCTGGAGTGTAGTGGGGGCGGACACTGAAGCTTTCTTT.

This clone occurred a few times. CDR3 region: CASSLDLGSAEQFF. The CDR3, as DNA: TGTGCCAGCAGCTTAGACTTAGGGTCGGCTGAGCAGTTCTTC. The chain recombines TRBV7-9 with TRBJ2-1, with D uncertain. Germline V gene lookup returns CDR1 SEHNR and CDR2 FQNEAQ (reference sequence). The germline V and J ends were trimmed by 1 base and 9 bases, with 13 bases remaining between them. The CDR3 spans 14 residues.

The chain couples TRBV5-1 to TRBJ2-2, with a weak D call TRBD1 (6 bases). Trimming removed 3 bases from V and 4 bases from J, with 10 bases in between. The length of the CDR3 is 14 residues. Looked up from germline, CDR1 is SGHRS and CDR2 is YFSETQ. CDR3: CASSSGQITGELFF. In DNA form, the CDR3 reads TGCGCCAGCAGCTCCGGACAGATCACCGGGGAGCTGTTTTTT.

In its sample, this clone was seen a few times. The chain couples TRBV29-1 to TRBJ1-1; D remains unclear. CDR1 and CDR2 (germline): SQVTM, ANQGSEA. CDR3 length equals 11 residues. V lost 7 bases to trimming and J lost 1 base, with 7 bases between them. The CDR3 loop reads CSGTENTEAFF. CDR3 DNA: TGCAGCGGTACAGAGAACACTGAAGCTTTCTTT. Full variable domain (rest looked up from reference TRBV29-1 and TRBJ1-1): SAVISQKPSRDICQRGTSLTIQCQVDSQVTMMFWYRQQPGQSLTLIATANQGSEATYESGFVIDKFPISRPNLTFSTLTVSNMSPEDSSIYLCSGTENTEAFFGQGTRLTVV.

The chain employs TRBV4-2 and TRBJ2-7; weak D call: TRBD1 (6 bases). This CDR3 contains 15 residues. Trimming removed 2 bases from V and 5 bases from J, with 16 bases in between. CDR1 is LGHNA and CDR2 is YNFKEQ in the germline V gene. CDR3 sequence: CASSQKLGGGHEQYF. CDR3 bases: TGTGCCAGCAGCCAAAAGTTAGGGGGTGGTCACGAGCAGTACTTC.

V and J are TRBV29-1 and TRBJ1-1, with 7 bases matching TRBD1. The CDR3 has 15 amino acids. V was clipped by 4 bases and J by 0 bases; unmatched bases: 8. Per the germline V gene, CDR1 is SQVTM and CDR2 is ANQGSEA. CDR3 in amino acids: CSVGMTGLMNTEAFF. The CDR3 coding sequence is TGCAGCGTTGGGATGACAGGGCTCATGAACACTGAAGCTTTCTTT.

This clone was observed a handful of times. A junction boundary mismatches the germline segment, possibly from a read error. The chain carries TRBV28 and TRBJ2-3, with 10 positions matching TRBD1. The germline V gene has CDR1 MDHEN and CDR2 SYDVKM. This CDR3 is built from 16 residues. CDR3: CASSIWTGGETDTQCF. DNA of the CDR3: TGTGCCAGCAGTATATGGACAGGGGGGGAGACAGATACGCAGTGTTTT.

The chain recombines TRBV7-9 with TRBJ2-5, with D perhaps matching TRBD1 (5 bases). V lost 1 base to trimming and J lost 4 bases, with 13 bases between them. This CDR3 has 15 residues. Germline V gives CDR1 SEHNR, CDR2 FQNEAQ (reference sequence). The CDR3, as DNA: TGTGCCAGCAGCTTAGTTTCAGGGTTGCGAGAGACCCAGTACTTC. It translates to CASSLVSGLRETQYF.

V usage is TRBV18 and J usage is TRBJ1-4, with D unresolved. There are 14 residues in the CDR3. V was pared by 5 bases and J by 10 bases, with 17 bases between. CDR1 and CDR2 (germline): KGHSH, LQKENI. The CDR3 here is CASSSGSRIGKLFF. CDR3 coding DNA: TGTGCCAGCTCATCCGGGTCAAGAATCGGAAAACTGTTTTTT.

This chain connects TRBV5-1 to TRBJ2-1; TRBD2 agrees at 14 bases. CDR1 is SGHRS, CDR2 YFSETQ, per germline. The CDR3 covers 18 residues. Trimming at V came to 4 bases and at J to 0 bases, leaving 6 bases not matched to a gene. As DNA, the CDR3 is TGCGCCAGCAGCCCCGGACTAGCGGGAGGAAGCTCCTACAATGAGCAGTTCTTC. Translation: CASSPGLAGGSSYNEQFF.

This clone occurred a few times. The chain is built from TRBV6-1 and TRBJ1-2, with a possible D match to TRBD1 (5 bases). CDR3 length: 13 amino acids. Germline CDR1 is MNHNS and CDR2 is SASEGT. V lost 5 bases and J lost 2, with 9 bases in between. The CDR3 reads CASSRAGNYGYTF. CDR3 bases: TGTGCCAGCAGTCGAGCAGGGAACTATGGCTACACCTTC.

The rearrangement links TRBV4-2 to TRBJ2-5; 13 bases fit TRBD2. V trimming: 0 bases; J trimming: 4 bases; junction bases outside the gene matches: 5. The CDR3 consists of 17 residues. Germline assignment: CDR1 LGHNA and CDR2 YNFKEQ. CDR3 in amino acids: CASSQDWTSGSGETQYF. CDR3 in DNA: TGTGCCAGCAGCCAAGATTGGACTAGCGGGAGTGGAGAGACCCAGTACTTC.

This chain uses TRBV18 with TRBJ1-1; possibly TRBD1 for D (6 bases). CDR3 length equals 13 residues. Germline assignment: CDR1 KGHSH and CDR2 LQKENI. V was pared by 4 bases and J by 5 bases, with 11 bases between. CDR3 protein: CASSLDRRTEAFF. DNA of the CDR3: TGTGCCAGCTCACTTGACAGGAGGACTGAAGCTTTCTTT.

This clone came up a few times. The rearrangement links TRBV10-3 to TRBJ2-1, with D perhaps matching TRBD2 (6 bases). Germline CDR1 and CDR2: ENHRY and SYGVKD. The V gene lost 1 base and the J gene lost 0 bases, with 10 bases spanning the gap. This CDR3 comprises 16 residues. CDR3 sequence (DNA): TGTGCCATCAGTGAGTTAGCGGTGAGCTCCTACAATGAGCAGTTCTTC. Amino acids: CAISELAVSSYNEQFF.

The genes are TRBV5-4 and TRBJ2-3; a weak D match, TRBD2 (5 bases). The CDR3 totals 13 residues. The germline V and J ends were trimmed by 3 bases and 5 bases, with 10 bases remaining between them. Germline V gene data show CDR1 as SGHNT and CDR2 as YYREEE (reference sequence). This CDR3 reads CASSYGRGDTQYF. The CDR3 DNA is TGTGCCAGCAGCTACGGACGGGGAGATACGCAGTATTTT.

The rearrangement joins TRBV9 to TRBJ2-1, with no clear D. Germline lookup yields CDR1 SGDLS and CDR2 YYNGEE. V was trimmed by 0 bases and J by 4 bases, leaving 11 bases between them. The CDR3 sequence is 15 residues long. Here the CDR3 reads CASSVDGQEYNEQFF. The CDR3 coding sequence is TGTGCCAGCAGCGTAGATGGTCAGGAGTACAATGAGCAGTTCTTC. The entire variable domain, with the rest obtained from reference TRBV9 and TRBJ2-1, is as follows: DSGVTQTPKHLITATGQRVTLRCSPRSGDLSVYWYQQSLDQGLQFLIQYYNGEERAKGNILERFSAQQFPDLHSELNLSSLELGDSALYFCASSVDGQEYNEQFFGPGTRLTVL.